The source of this T cell receptor beta chain is a study of tumor and adjacent non-tumor tissue in lung cancer. Study in general: The patients, approximately nine men and 5 or 6 women, were roughly 30 to 80 with stage I to III disease.

General study results and limits: Top 100 clones took a larger repertoire share in normal lung. Shorter survival was associated with higher TCR diversity in tumors.

The template was RNA from unsorted bulk tissue. Donors were chemotherapy-naive, newly diagnosed lung cancer surgical patients in China, August–late 2014. TCRbeta libraries were built with three rounds of nested PCR, modified from ARM-PCR. TCRdb fed the multiplex PCR reads into MiXCR, producing one record per CDR3 protein. The sample includes approximately 68,000 distinct CDR3 sequences, around three quarters of them seen just once. The CDR3 covers 13 residues. Trimming removed 1 base from V and 6 bases from J, with 9 bases in between. Germline V CDR1 and CDR2: DFQATT, SNEGSKA (reference sequence). To note about this clonotype: The antigen remains unidentified.

Sequenced material: lung tumor tissue. This TCR was sampled from a man between 60 and 70 years old with non-small cell lung cancer. V is TRBV20-1 and J is TRBJ1-4, with D unresolved. The CDR3 DNA reads TGCAGTGCTAGAGTGGTGGTCGATGAAAAACTGTTTTTT. This codes for CSARVVVDEKLFF.